This entry lists 9 T cell receptor beta chains sequenced from one sample in a study of identical twins. From the 5' RACE reads, TCRdb called clonotypes with MiXCR, one entry per CDR3 protein. Of around 230,000 distinct CDR3 sequences listed, 5.5% to 7.5% are singletons. This sample also appeared in a second study, on T cells expressing NK-cell markers.

The sample comprised CD8+ T cells sorted from blood. These TCRs come from a woman between 18 and 29 years old in good health.

In its sample, this clonotype was seen a few times. The chain joins TRBV5-5 to TRBJ2-1; a weak D match, TRBD1 (5 bases). The V gene lost 6 bases and the J gene lost 7 bases, with 8 bases spanning the gap. This CDR3 contains 11 residues. The germline CDR1 and CDR2 sequences are SGHKS and YYEKEE (reference sequence). Written as DNA, the CDR3 is TGTGCCAGCATACAGGAAAATGAGCAGTTCTTC. It codes for CASIQENEQFF.

The V gene is TRBV7-6, the J gene TRBJ2-3, with 9 bases identical to TRBD2. Per germline, CDR1 SGHVS and CDR2 FNYEAQ. The V gene end was trimmed by 2 bases and the J gene end by 3 bases; junction bases not matched to a gene: 6. The CDR3 covers 16 residues. CDR3 sequence reads: CASSLRPSGTTDTQYF. CDR3 nucleotides: TGTGCCAGCAGCTTACGTCCTAGCGGGACGACAGATACGCAGTATTTT.

This clonotype was recorded at least ten times. The chain carries TRBV7-9 and TRBJ1-1; a weak D match, TRBD1 (5 bases). Germline V gives CDR1 SEHNR, CDR2 FQNEAQ (reference sequence). The CDR3 sequence is 13 residues long. V shed 4 bases and J shed 4 bases, with 10 bases lying between them. CDR3 sequence reads: CASSSGLGTEAFF. The CDR3 DNA sequence: TGTGCCAGCAGCTCGGGACTGGGCACTGAAGCTTTCTTT.

For the CDR3, the DNA is TGTGCCAGCAGCTTAGGGTTAGGGCTCCCAGGCAATGAGCAGTTCTTC. It codes for CASSLGLGLPGNEQFF. The rearrangement uses TRBV11-2 and TRBJ2-1, with no clear D. V lost 1 base and J lost 6, with 16 bases in between. The CDR3 has 16 residues. Germline CDR1 SGHAT, CDR2 FQNNGV.

At least ten counts were recorded for this clonotype. This chain uses TRBV6-5 with TRBJ1-1; no reliable D call. This CDR3 spans 13 amino acids. Germline CDR1 is MNHEY and CDR2 is SVGAGI. Between the trimmed V and J ends, which lost 2 bases and 4 bases, there was a span of 8 bases. In nucleotides, the CDR3 is TGTGCCAGCAGTTACGGAGACGGCACTGAAGCTTTCTTT. Encoded protein: CASSYGDGTEAFF.

In its sample, this clonotype was seen a few times. The chain combines TRBV20-1 with TRBJ1-1; D is unclear. Germline CDR1 and CDR2: DFQATT and SNEGSKA (reference sequence). The CDR3 length is 8 residues. Deletions cut 5 bases from V and 6 bases from J, with 1 base between. CDR3 nucleotides: TGCAGTGCTGCTGAAGCTTTCTTT. It codes for CSAAEAFF.

The chain carries TRBV2 and TRBJ1-1; D unresolved. This CDR3 comprises 15 residues. Germline V gives CDR1 SNHLY, CDR2 FYNNEI. Trimming removed 1 base at V and 2 bases at J, with 11 bases between. CDR3 in DNA: TGTGCCAGCAGTGAAGGGTTGGGCCAAAACACTGAAGCTTTCTTT. It translates to CASSEGLGQNTEAFF.

At least ten counts were recorded for this clonotype. This chain connects TRBV10-3 to TRBJ2-3, with TRBD2 identical over 10 bases. The V segment lost 0 bases and the J segment 6 bases; nucleotides outside the gene matches: 9. The germline V gene has CDR1 ENHRY and CDR2 SYGVKD. The CDR3 contains 17 residues. The CDR3 region is CAISESASGRASDTQYF. CDR3 in DNA: TGTGCCATCAGTGAGTCTGCCAGCGGGAGGGCCTCGGATACGCAGTATTTT.

The chain joins TRBV29-1 to TRBJ1-1; no firm D call. The CDR3 is 14 residues long. The V and J ends lost 0 bases and 1 base respectively, with 9 bases between them. In germline, CDR1 is SQVTM, CDR2 ANQGSEA. CDR3 sequence (DNA): TGCAGCGTTGAAGAAGCCACGGAGAACACTGAAGCTTTCTTT. Amino acids: CSVEEATENTEAFF. The full variable domain, with the rest looked up from reference TRBV29-1 and TRBJ1-1, is SAVISQKPSRDICQRGTSLTIQCQVDSQVTMMFWYRQQPGQSLTLIATANQGSEATYESGFVIDKFPISRPNLTFSTLTVSNMSPEDSSIYLCSVEEATENTEAFFGQGTRLTVV.